This TCR beta chain was documented in a study of vaccination effects on CD4 cells after COVID-19. Trimming shortened V by 10 bases and J by 1 base, and 7 bases separated the two germline ends. The CDR3 has 11 amino acids. Germline CDR1 and CDR2: MNHEY and SVGAGI. As regards this clone: What it binds is not known.

Viral peptide pool expansion of antigen-specific CD4+ T cells preceded sequencing in the ViraFEST assay. Researchers isolated CD4+ T cells once less than 13 days of culture had elapsed. Nucleocapsid antibodies were negative in the vaccine recipients, who had never had SARS-CoV-2 infection. Researchers swapped half the medium for IL-2 medium on both days 3 and 7. The protocol was immunoSEQ multiplex PCR, while the TCRdb copy is restricted to in-frame clones and leaves out a portion. This table holds 20,000 or so clones, about three quarters found once. The chain employs TRBV6-5 and TRBJ1-1; no definite D call. This receptor was identified in a human donor who received a COVID-19 vaccine. The material was CD4+ T cells from PBMCs cultured with HCoV-229E spike peptides, obtained before COVID-19 vaccination. CDR3 sequence reads: CATEGNTEAFF. The CDR3 DNA reads as TGTGCCACCGAGGGGAACACTGAAGCTTTCTTT.